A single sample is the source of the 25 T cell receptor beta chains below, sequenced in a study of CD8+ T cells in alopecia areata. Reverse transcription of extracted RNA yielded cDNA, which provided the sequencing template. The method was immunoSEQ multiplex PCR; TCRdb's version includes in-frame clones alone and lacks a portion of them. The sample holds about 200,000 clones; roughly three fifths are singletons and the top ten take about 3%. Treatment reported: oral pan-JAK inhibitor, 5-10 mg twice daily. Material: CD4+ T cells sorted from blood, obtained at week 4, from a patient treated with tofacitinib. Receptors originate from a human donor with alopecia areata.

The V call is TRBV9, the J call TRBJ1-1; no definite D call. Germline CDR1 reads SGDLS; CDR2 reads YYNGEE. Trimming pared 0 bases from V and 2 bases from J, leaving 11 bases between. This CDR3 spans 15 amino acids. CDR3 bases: TGTGCCAGCAGCGTAGGAGGGTCCTTCAACACTGAAGCTTTCTTT. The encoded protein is CASSVGGSFNTEAFF.

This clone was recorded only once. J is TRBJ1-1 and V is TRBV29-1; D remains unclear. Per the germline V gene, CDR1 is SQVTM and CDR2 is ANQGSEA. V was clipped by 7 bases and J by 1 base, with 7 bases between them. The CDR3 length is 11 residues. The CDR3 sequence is CSAERNTEAFF. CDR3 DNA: TGCAGCGCCGAGCGGAACACTGAAGCTTTCTTT.

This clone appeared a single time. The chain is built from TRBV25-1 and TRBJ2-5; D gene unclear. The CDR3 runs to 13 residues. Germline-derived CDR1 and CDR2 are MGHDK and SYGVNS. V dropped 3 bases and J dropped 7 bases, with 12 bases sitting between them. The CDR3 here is CASSEGGLWTQYF. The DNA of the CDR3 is TGTGCCAGCAGTGAGGGCGGTCTTTGGACCCAGTACTTC.

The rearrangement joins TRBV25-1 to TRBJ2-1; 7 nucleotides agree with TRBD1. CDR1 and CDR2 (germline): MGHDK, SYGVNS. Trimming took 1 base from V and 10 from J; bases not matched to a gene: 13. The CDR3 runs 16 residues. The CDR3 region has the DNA TGTGCCAGCAGTGAATGGAACGGGACAGTGAAGGAGGAGCAGTTCTTC. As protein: CASSEWNGTVKEEQFF.

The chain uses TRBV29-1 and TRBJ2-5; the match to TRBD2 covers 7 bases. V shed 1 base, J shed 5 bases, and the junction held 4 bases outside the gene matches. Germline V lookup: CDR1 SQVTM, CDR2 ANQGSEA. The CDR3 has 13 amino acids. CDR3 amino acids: CSVEARRGETQYF. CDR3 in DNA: TGCAGCGTTGAAGCCCGGCGGGGGGAGACCCAGTACTTC.

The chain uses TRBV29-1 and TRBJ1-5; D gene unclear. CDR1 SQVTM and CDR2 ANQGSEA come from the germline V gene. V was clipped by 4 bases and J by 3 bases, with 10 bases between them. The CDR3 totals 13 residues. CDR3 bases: TGCAGCGTTGCAGGCGGAACCAATCAGCCCCAGCATTTT. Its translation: CSVAGGTNQPQHF. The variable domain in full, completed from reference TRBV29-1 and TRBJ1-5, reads SAVISQKPSRDICQRGTSLTIQCQVDSQVTMMFWYRQQPGQSLTLIATANQGSEATYESGFVIDKFPISRPNLTFSTLTVSNMSPEDSSIYLCSVAGGTNQPQHFGDGTRLSIL.

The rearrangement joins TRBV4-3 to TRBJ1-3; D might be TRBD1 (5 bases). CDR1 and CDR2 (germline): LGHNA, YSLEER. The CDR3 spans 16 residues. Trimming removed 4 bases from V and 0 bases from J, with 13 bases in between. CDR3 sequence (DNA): TGCGCCAGCAGCCGGGGACGACAGACCTCTGGAAACACCATATATTTT. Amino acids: CASSRGRQTSGNTIYF.

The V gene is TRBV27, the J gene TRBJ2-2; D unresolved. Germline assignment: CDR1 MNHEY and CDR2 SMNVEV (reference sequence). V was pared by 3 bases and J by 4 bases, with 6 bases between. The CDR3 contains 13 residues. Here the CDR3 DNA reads TGTGCCAGCAGTTTTTCTTCCACCGGGGAGCTGTTTTTT. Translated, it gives CASSFSSTGELFF.

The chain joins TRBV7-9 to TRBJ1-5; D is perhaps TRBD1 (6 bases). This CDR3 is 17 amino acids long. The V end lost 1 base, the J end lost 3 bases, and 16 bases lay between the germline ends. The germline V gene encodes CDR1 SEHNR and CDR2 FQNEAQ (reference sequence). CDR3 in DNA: TGTGCCAGCAGCTTAGGGGGGCGTGTGCGGGACAATCAGCCCCAGCATTTT. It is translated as CASSLGGRVRDNQPQHF.

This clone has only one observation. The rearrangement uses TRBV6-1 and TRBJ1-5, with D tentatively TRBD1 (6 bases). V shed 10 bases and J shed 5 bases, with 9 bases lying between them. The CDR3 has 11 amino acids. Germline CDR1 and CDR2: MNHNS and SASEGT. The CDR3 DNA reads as TGTGCCACACAGGGTGATCAGCCCCAGCATTTT. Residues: CATQGDQPQHF.

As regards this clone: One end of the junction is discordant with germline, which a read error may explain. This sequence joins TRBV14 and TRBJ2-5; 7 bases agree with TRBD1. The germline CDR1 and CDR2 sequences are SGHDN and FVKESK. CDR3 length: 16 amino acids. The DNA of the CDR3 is TGTGCCAACAGCCAAGCCTCAGGGGGAACTATCGAGACCCAGTACTTC. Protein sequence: CANSQASGGTIETQYF. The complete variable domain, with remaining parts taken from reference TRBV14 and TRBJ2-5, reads EAGVTQFPSHSVIEKGQTVTLRCDPISGHDNLYWYRRVMGKEIKFLLHFVKESKQDESGMPNNRFLAERTGGTYSTLKVQPAELEDSGVYFCANSQASGGTIETQYFGPGTRLLVL.

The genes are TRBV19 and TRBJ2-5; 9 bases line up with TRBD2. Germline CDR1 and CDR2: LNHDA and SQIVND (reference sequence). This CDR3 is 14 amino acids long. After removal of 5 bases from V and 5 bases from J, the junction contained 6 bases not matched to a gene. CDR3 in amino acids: CASSPSGAAETQYF. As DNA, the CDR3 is TGTGCCAGTAGTCCTAGCGGGGCGGCGGAGACCCAGTACTTC.

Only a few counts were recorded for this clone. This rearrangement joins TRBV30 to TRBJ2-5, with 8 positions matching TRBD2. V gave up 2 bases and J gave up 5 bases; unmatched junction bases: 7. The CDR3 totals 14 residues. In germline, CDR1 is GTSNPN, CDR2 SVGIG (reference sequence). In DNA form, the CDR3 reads TGTGCCTGGAGTTCCTCCGGGGGGGGTGAGACCCAGTACTTC. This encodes CAWSSSGGGETQYF.

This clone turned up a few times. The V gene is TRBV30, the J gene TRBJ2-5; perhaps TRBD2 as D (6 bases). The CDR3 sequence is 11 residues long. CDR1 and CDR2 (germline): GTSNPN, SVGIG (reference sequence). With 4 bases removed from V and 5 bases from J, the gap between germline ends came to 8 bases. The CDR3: CAWTGRETQYF. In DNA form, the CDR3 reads TGTGCCTGGACAGGGAGGGAGACCCAGTACTTC.

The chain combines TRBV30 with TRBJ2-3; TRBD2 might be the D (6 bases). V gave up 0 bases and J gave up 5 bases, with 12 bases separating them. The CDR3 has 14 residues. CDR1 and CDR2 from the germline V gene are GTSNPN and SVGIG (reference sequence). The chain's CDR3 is CAWSVKGGRDTQYF. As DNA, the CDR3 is TGTGCCTGGAGTGTAAAGGGAGGCAGAGATACGCAGTATTTT.

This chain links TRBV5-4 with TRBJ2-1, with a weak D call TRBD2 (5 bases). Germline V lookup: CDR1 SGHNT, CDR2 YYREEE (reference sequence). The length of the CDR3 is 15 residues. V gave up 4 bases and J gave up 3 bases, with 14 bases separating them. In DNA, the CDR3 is TGTGCCAGCAGCCCACCCGGACTCCTCTACAATGAGCAGTTCTTC. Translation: CASSPPGLLYNEQFF.

CDR3 nucleotide sequence: TGTGCCTGGAGTCCAGGGACCGGGGAGCTGTTTTTT. Protein sequence: CAWSPGTGELFF. The chain combines TRBV30 with TRBJ2-2, with D perhaps TRBD1 (5 bases). This CDR3 comprises 12 residues. V was shortened by 2 bases and J by 5 bases, with 6 bases between the two germline ends. In germline, CDR1 is GTSNPN, CDR2 SVGIG (reference sequence).

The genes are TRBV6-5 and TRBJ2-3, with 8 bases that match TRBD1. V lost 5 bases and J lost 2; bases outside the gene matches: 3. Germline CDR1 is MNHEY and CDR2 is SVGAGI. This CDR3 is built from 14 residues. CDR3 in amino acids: CASSGTGHTDTQYF. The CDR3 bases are TGTGCCAGCAGTGGGACAGGCCACACAGATACGCAGTATTTT.

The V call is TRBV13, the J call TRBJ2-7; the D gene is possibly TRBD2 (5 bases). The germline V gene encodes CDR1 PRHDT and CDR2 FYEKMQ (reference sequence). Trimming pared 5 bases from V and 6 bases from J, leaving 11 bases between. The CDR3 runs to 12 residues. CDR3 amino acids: CASSPRSGEQYF. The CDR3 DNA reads TGTGCCAGCAGCCCCCGGAGCGGCGAGCAGTACTTC.

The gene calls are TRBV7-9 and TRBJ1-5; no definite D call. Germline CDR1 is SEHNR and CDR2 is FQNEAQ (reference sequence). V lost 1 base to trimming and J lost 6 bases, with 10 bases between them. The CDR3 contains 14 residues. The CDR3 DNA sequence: TGTGCCAGCAGCTTAGGGGGAAACGCTCAGCCCCAGCATTTT. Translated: CASSLGGNAQPQHF.

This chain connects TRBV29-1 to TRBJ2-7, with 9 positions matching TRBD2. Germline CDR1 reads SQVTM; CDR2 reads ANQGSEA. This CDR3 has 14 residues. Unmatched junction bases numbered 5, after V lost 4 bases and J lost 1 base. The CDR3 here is CSVGVAGESYEQYF. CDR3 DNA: TGCAGCGTTGGAGTAGCGGGGGAATCCTACGAGCAGTACTTC.

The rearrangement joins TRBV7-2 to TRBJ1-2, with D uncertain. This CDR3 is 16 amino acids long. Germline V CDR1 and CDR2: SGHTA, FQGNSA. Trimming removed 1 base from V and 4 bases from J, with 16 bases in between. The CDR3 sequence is CASSLDGIWGGYGYTF. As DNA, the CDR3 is TGTGCCAGCAGCTTAGATGGTATCTGGGGAGGCTATGGCTACACCTTC.

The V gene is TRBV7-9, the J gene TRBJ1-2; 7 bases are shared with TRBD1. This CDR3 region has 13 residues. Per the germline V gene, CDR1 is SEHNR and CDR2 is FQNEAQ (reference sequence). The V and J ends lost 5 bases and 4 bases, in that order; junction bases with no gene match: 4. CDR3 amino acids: CASSRTGLYGYTF. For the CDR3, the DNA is TGTGCCAGCAGCCGGACAGGTCTCTATGGCTACACCTTC.

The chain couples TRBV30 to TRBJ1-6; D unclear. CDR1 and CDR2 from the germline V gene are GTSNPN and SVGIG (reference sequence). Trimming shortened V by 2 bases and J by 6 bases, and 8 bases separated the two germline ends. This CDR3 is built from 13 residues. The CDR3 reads CAWSMEANSPLHF. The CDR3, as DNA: TGTGCCTGGAGTATGGAGGCTAATTCACCCCTCCACTTT.

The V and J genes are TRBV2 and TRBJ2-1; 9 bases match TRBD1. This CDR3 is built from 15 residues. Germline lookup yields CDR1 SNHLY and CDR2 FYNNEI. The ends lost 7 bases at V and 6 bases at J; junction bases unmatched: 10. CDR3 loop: CASTWDRATRNEQFF. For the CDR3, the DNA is TGTGCCAGCACCTGGGACAGGGCGACGCGCAATGAGCAGTTCTTC.